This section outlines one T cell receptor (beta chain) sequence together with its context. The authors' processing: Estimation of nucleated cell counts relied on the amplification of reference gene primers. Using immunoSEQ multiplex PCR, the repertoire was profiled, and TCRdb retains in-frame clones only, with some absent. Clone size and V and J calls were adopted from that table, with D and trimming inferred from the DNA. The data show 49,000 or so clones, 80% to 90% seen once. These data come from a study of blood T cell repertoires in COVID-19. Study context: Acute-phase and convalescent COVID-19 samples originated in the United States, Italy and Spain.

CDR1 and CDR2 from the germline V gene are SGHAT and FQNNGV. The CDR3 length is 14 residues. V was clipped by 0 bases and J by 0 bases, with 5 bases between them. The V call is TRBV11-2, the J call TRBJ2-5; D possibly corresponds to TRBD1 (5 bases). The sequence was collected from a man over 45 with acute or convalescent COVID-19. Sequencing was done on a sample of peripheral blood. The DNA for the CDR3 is TGTGCCAGCAGCTTAGAGGACAACCAAGAGACCCAGTACTTC. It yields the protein CASSLEDNQETQYF.